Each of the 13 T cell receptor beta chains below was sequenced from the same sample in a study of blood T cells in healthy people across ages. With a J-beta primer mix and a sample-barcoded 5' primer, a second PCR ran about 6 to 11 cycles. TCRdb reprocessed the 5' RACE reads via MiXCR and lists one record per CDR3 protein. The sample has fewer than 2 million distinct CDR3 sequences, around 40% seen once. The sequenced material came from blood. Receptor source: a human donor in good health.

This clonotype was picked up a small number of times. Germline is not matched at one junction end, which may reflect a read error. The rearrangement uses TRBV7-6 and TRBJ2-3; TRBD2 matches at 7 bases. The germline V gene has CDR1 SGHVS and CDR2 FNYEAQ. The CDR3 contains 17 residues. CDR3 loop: CACSLSTSPGRTDTQYF. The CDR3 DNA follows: TGTGCCTGCAGCTTGTCGACTAGCCCCGGACGCACAGATACGCAGTATTTT.

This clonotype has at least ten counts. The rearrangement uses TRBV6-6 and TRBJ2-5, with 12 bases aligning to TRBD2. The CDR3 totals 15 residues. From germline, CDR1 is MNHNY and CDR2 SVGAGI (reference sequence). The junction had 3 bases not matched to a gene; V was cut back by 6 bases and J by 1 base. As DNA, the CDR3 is TGTGCCAGCAGCCGACTAGCGGGGGTCCAAGAGACCCAGTACTTC. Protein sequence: CASSRLAGVQETQYF.

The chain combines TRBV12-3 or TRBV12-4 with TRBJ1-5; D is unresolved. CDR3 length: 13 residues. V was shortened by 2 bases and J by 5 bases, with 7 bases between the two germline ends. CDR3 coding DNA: TGTGCCAGCAGTTTAAGTGTGGATCAGCCCCAGCATTTT. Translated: CASSLSVDQPQHF.

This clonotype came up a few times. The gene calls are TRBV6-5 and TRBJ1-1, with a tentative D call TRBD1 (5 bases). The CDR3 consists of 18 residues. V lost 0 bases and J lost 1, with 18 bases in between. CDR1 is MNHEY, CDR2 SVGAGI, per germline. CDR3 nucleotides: TGTGCCAGCAGTTACTCGAGTATGGGGGATTCGAGGAACACTGAAGCTTTCTTT. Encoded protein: CASSYSSMGDSRNTEAFF.

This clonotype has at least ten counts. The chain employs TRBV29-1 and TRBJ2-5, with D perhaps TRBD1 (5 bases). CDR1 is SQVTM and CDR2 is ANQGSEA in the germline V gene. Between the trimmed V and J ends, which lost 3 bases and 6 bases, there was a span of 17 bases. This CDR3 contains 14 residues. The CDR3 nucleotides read TGCAGCGTTGATGCGTTGGTACAGGCGAAGACCCAGTACTTC. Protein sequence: CSVDALVQAKTQYF.

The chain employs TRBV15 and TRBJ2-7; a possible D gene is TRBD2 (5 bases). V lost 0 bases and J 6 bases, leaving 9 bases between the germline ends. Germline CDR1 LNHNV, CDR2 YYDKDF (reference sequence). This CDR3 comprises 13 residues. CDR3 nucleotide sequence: TGTGCCACCAGCAGAGAGGCGGGTTTCGAGCAGTACTTC. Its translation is CATSREAGFEQYF.

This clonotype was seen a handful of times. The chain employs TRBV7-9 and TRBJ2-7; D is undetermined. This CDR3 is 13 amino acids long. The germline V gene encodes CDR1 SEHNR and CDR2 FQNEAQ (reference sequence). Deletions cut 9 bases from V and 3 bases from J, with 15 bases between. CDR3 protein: CASSYATNYEQYF. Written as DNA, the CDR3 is TGTGCCAGTAGTTACGCCACGAACTACGAGCAGTACTTC.

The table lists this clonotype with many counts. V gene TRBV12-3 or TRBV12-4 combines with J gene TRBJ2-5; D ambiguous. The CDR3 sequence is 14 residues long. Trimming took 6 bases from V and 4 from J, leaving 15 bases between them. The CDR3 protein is CASRQLTAGETQYF. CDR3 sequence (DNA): TGTGCCAGCAGGCAACTTACCGCCGGAGAGACCCAGTACTTC.

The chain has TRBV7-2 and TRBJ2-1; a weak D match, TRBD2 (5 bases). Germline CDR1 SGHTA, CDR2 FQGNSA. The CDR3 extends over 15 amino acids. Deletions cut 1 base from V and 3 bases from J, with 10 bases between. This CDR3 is CASSLVTAGYNEQFF. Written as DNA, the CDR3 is TGTGCCAGCAGCTTAGTAACCGCGGGCTACAATGAGCAGTTCTTC.

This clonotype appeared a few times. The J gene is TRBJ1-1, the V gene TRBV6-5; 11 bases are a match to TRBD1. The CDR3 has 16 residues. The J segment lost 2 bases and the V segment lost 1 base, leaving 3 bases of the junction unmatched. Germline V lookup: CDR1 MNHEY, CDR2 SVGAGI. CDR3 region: CASSYLGQGGNTEAFF. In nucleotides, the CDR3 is TGTGCCAGCAGTTACTTGGGACAGGGGGGAAACACTGAAGCTTTCTTT.

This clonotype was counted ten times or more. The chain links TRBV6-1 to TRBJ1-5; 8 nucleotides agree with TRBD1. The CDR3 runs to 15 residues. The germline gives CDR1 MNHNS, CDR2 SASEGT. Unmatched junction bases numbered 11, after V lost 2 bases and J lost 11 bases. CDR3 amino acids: CASSELKDRVAAQHF. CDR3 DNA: TGTGCCAGCAGTGAATTAAAGGACAGGGTGGCAGCCCAGCATTTT.

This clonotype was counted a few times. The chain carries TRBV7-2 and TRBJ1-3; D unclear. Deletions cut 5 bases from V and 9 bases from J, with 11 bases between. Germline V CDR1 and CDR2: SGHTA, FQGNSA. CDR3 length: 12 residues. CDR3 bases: TGTGCCAGCAGCCCTATTGGTGGCACCATATATTTT. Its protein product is CASSPIGGTIYF.

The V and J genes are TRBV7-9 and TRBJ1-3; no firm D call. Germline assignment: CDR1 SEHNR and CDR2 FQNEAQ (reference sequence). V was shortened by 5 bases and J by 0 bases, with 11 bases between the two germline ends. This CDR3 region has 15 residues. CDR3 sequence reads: CASSPRANSGNTIYF. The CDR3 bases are TGTGCCAGCAGCCCACGCGCAAACTCTGGAAACACCATATATTTT.